This T cell receptor (beta chain) emerged from a study of PD-1 blockade in classical Hodgkin lymphoma. Study-wide points: Partial responders and progressors had significantly lower baseline TCR diversity.

Sequencing was performed with immunoSEQ multiplex PCR; in TCRdb, only in-frame clones are kept and a portion is missing. There are 11,000 to 15,000 clones in the sample; 83% occur only once, and around 20% lies in the top ten. As to this clone: Its antigen is currently unknown.

V dropped 4 bases and J dropped 6 bases, with 20 bases sitting between them. This CDR3 contains 16 residues. Germline V gene sequence: CDR1 SGHNT, CDR2 YYREEE (reference sequence). In every patient, relapse followed autologous stem cell transplantation, while exposure to brentuximab vedotin differed. Here the sequenced sample was peripheral blood mononuclear cells (PBMCs), taken at baseline. The TCR sequence derives from a human donor with classical Hodgkin lymphoma. V gene TRBV5-4 combines with J gene TRBJ2-4, with D possibly TRBD2 on 6 matching bases. CDR3: CASSLPGSSEGNIQYF. The CDR3, as DNA: TGTGCCAGCAGCCTCCCGGGTTCCTCGGAGGGAAACATTCAGTACTTC.